This T cell receptor (beta chain) was captured by sequencing in a study of blood T cell repertoires in COVID-19. V was clipped by 3 bases and J by 4 bases; unmatched bases: 4. The CDR3 covers 14 residues. Germline V CDR1 and CDR2: DFQATT, SNEGSKA (reference sequence). Categorization into cohorts depended on clinical history that participants reported. Repertoires were generated with immunoSEQ multiplex PCR, while TCRdb's copy carries only in-frame clones and drops some. The table includes roughly 360,000 clones, around 87% detected once. This rearrangement joins TRBV20-1 to TRBJ2-3; TRBD1 aligns across 10 bases. This TCR was recovered from a man aged 25 to 40 who had recovered from COVID-19. Sequencing input: PBMCs or T cells enriched from blood (not recorded which). Here the CDR3 DNA reads TGCAGTGCTAGTGGGACAGGGGTGTCAGATACGCAGTATTTT. Residues: CSASGTGVSDTQYF.